This T cell receptor beta chain derives from a study of pediatric ulcerative colitis. On this clone: Its antigen is undetermined.

Study findings and constraints: Rectal repertoires separated controls, mild-moderate and acute severe colitis. All ulcerative colitis patients, but no controls, carried a couple of rectal clonotypes. Ulcerative colitis patients shared more blood-rectal clones than controls.

Assay used: immunoSEQ multiplex PCR; TCRdb lists only in-frame clones, some missing. The sample has approximately 4,300 clones, 85% to 95% seen once. V was cut by 6 bases and J by 4 bases, with 21 bases left in between. This CDR3 region has 16 residues. Germline values: CDR1 MNHEY, CDR2 SMNVEV (reference sequence). This clonotype originated in a boy between 10 and 17 years old who was a control in a study of pediatric ulcerative colitis. The material sequenced was blood. The chain carries TRBV27 and TRBJ2-5; weak D call: TRBD1 (5 bases). CDR3 nucleotide sequence: TGTGCCAGCAGGAAAGGGGCCTCCCTTTTTAGAGAGACCCAGTACTTC. Its translation: CASRKGASLFRETQYF.